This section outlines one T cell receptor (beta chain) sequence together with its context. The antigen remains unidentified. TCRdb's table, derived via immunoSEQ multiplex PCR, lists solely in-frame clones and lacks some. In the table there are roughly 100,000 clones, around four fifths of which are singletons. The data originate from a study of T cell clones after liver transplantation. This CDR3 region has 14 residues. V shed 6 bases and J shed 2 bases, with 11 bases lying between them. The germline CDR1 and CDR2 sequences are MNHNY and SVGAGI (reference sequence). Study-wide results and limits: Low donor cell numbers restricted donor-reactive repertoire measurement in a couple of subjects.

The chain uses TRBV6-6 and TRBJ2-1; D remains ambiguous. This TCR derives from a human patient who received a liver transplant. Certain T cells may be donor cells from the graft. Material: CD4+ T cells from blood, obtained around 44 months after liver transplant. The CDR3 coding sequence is TGTGCCAGCAGAAACGAACCTACCTACAATGAGCAGTTCTTC. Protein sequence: CASRNEPTYNEQFF.